This T cell receptor (beta chain) was retrieved from a study of human T cells and chemical hapten exposure. Findings of the study overall: Relative to controls, expanded TCRs formed significantly more large CDR3 similarity clusters. Unchanged with DPC sensitization were TCRs above 1 in 1000 frequency.

Points on this clonotype: Its specificity is not known.

Each CDR3 protein is one row after TCRdb ran MiXCR on the RACE reads. The sample lists roughly 180,000 distinct CDR3 sequences; around 20% were seen once. The sample's time point: patch test 1, 2 weeks after DPC sensitization. As for treatment: therapeutic diphenylcyclopropenone sensitization with weekly scalp DPC. V lost 5 bases and J lost 4, with 6 bases in between. The CDR3 is 12 amino acids. CDR1 and CDR2 (germline): SGHTA, FQGNSA. The TCR comes from a woman aged 50 to 60 with alopecia areata. Some clones in this sample may be carry-over from other donors' samples. Sequenced here: whole blood, sampled in connection with sensitization to the hapten diphenylcyclopropenone (DPC). V and J are TRBV7-2 and TRBJ1-5; D gene ambiguous. The CDR3 reads CASSPSNQPQHF. The DNA of the CDR3 is TGTGCCAGCAGCCCGAGTAATCAGCCCCAGCATTTT.